This T cell receptor beta chain appears in the sequencing data of a study of cytomegalovirus exposure and HLA in healthy donors. 13 Jbeta primers and 60 Vbeta primers were used for the PCR. TCRdb keeps only in-frame clones here, not all; method: immunoSEQ multiplex PCR. The profile shows roughly 38,000 clones, approximately 91% of them singletons. CDR3 length: 15 residues. V gave up 5 bases and J gave up 3 bases; unmatched junction bases: 8. Germline CDR1 reads MNHEY; CDR2 reads SMNVEV (reference sequence). This clone was seen a few times. Its antigen is unknown. General study points: Apart from CMV serostatus, no immune exposure information was available. Relative to equally common others, HLA-associated TCR beta chains showed greater clonal expansion in a later analysis. A few CMV-associated chains proved CMV antigen-specific in vitro. Accurate HLA-A and HLA-B prediction from TCR beta sequences was reported for most subjects.

Specimen: PBMCs. The rearrangement joins TRBV27 to TRBJ1-2; 8 nucleotides align to TRBD1. The sequence was collected from a woman aged 18-29 years in good health and CMV-seronegative. As DNA, the CDR3 is TGTGCCAGCAGTAGACAGGGGTTCAGGGACTATGGCTACACCTTC. This encodes CASSRQGFRDYGYTF.